This T cell receptor beta chain was sequenced during a study of radiation and T cells in renal cell carcinoma. Time point defined: blood 4 weeks post-SBRT, at nephrectomy. Noted treatment: 15 Gy SBRT to primary tumor, nephrectomy 4 weeks later. Repertoires were generated with immunoSEQ multiplex PCR, while TCRdb's copy carries only in-frame clones and drops some. The table has some 44,000 clones, about 82% seen once; the top ten hold 25% to 30%. CDR1 SGHRS and CDR2 YFSETQ come from the germline V gene. Trimming removed 7 bases at V and 0 bases at J, with 19 bases between. This CDR3 spans 16 amino acids.

This sample comprised blood, obtained from a patient whose treatment included radiotherapy and nephrectomy. This receptor was taken from a woman aged 70-85 years with renal cell carcinoma. The chain links TRBV5-1 to TRBJ1-1, with D maybe TRBD1 (6 bases). The CDR3 reads CASSSGGGGMNTEAFF. CDR3 nucleotide sequence: TGCGCCAGCTCCTCCGGGGGCGGCGGGATGAACACTGAAGCTTTCTTT.